The clone carrying this T cell receptor (beta chain) has a handful of counts. Its specificity is not known. The data belong to a study of graft-versus-host responses after intestinal transplantation. Across the whole study: Transplants were multivisceral, liver-intestinal, or isolated intestinal. Recipients were all induced with anti-thymocyte globulin, then given tacrolimus and steroids for roughly three years.

Germline lookup yields CDR1 MNHEY and CDR2 SVGAGI. The CDR3 totals 13 residues. Trimming shortened V by 6 bases and J by 2 bases, and 7 bases separated the two germline ends. Generated by immunoSEQ multiplex PCR, the TCRdb table keeps only in-frame clones and is missing some. The sample lists around 100,000 clones, 80% to 95% occurring once. Study-wide points: Ileal or blood samples showed some GvH clones first, and such clones were also found in recipient marrow.

Here the sequenced sample was unstimulated CD8+ T cells sorted from spleen or lymph node cells, taken before intestinal transplant. The clonotype originates from a human donor who received an intestinal transplant. The chain is built from TRBV6-5 and TRBJ1-4; no clear D. CDR3 bases: TGTGCCAGCAGACAGATGACTAATGAAAAACTGTTTTTT. Its protein is CASRQMTNEKLFF.